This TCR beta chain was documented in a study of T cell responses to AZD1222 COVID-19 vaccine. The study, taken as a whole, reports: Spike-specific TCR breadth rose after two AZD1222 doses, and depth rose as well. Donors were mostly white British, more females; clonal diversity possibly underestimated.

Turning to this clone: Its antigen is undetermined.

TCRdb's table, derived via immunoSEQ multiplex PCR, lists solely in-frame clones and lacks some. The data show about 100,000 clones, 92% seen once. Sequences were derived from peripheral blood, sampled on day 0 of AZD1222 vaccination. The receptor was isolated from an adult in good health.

CDR3 nucleotides: TGTGCCAGCAGTGACTCTCCAGACACCACAGATACGCAGTATTTT. Translated, it gives CASSDSPDTTDTQYF. The rearrangement joins TRBV6-4 to TRBJ2-3, with D uncertain. The CDR3 loop spans 15 amino acids. The germline V and J ends were trimmed by 0 bases and 2 bases, with 9 bases remaining between them. Germline CDR1 is MRHNA and CDR2 is SNTAGT.